This T cell receptor (beta chain) is drawn from a study of Ad26.COV2.S vaccination and SARS-CoV-2 variants. Study-level information: Once, or twice with 56 days between doses, Ad26.COV2.S was given intramuscularly. Points from the study as a whole: Spike-specific TCR breadth ran higher among vaccine recipients than placebo recipients. A substantial breadth of spike-specific CD8+ and CD4+ T cell responses after vaccination has been reported. For non-spike TCRs, breadth in vaccine recipients resembled that in placebo recipients.

Treatment described: some 20 received Ad26.COV2.S at low or high dose, single or two shots; roughly 5 received placebo; per-sample allocation not given. The study sampled participants on day 63 after the first vaccine or placebo injection. A remark on this clone: Its target is not known.

Produced via immunoSEQ multiplex PCR; TCRdb's table is partial and in-frame only. The table includes 300,000 to 500,000 clones, about nine tenths detected once. This clonotype was obtained from a person between 18 and 59 years old who received the Ad26.COV2.S COVID-19 vaccine or a placebo. Material: peripheral blood, obtained in a trial of Ad26.COV2.S vaccine versus placebo.

CDR3 bases: TGTGCCAGCTCACCAGGTAGTAACACCGGGGAGCTGTTTTTT. Translated: CASSPGSNTGELFF. The chain links TRBV18 to TRBJ2-2, with D hard to call. Trimming stripped 2 bases from V and 2 bases from J, with 6 bases between. The CDR3 loop spans 14 amino acids. Germline CDR1 KGHSH, CDR2 LQKENI.